This T cell receptor (beta chain) comes out of a study of blood T cell repertoires in COVID-19. Whole-study context: The United States, Italy and Spain were the sources of the acute and convalescent COVID-19 samples. PBMCs, B-cell-depleted T cells, or T cells were the source of the cDNA or gDNA that made up the material.

Original analysis: Nucleated cell counts were estimated from reference gene primer amplification. The assay was immunoSEQ multiplex PCR, and TCRdb's table has in-frame clones only and misses some. From that table come the V and J calls and clone size; the DNA was used to work out D and trimming. The sample has 160,000 or so clones; about 80% are singletons. CDR3 length equals 12 residues. V lost 4 bases, J lost 9 bases, and 11 bases lay in between. Germline V gene lookup returns CDR1 SGHNT and CDR2 YYREEE (reference sequence). This chain joins TRBV5-4 and TRBJ2-1; D is perhaps TRBD1 (6 bases). The sequencing input was peripheral blood. This clonotype originated in an elderly woman with acute or convalescent COVID-19. CDR3 residues: CASSPGQPEQFF. CDR3 DNA: TGTGCCAGCAGCCCCGGACAGCCTGAGCAGTTCTTC.